The 9 T cell receptor beta chains reported below all come from one sample, sequenced in a study of blood T cell repertoires in COVID-19. The table came from immunoSEQ multiplex PCR; TCRdb's copy has only in-frame clones and leaves some out. The table has around 200,000 clones, 75% to 90% seen once. The sequenced material came from PBMCs or T cells enriched from blood (not recorded which). The receptors shown here come from a woman younger than 30 who had recovered from COVID-19.

The chain couples TRBV28 to TRBJ1-5, with no clear D. V lost 5 bases and J lost 0, with 11 bases in between. The CDR3 is made up of 15 amino acids. Germline V gene sequence: CDR1 MDHEN, CDR2 SYDVKM. The CDR3 protein is CASSRHTYSNQPQHF. CDR3 sequence (DNA): TGTGCCAGCAGTCGACATACCTATAGCAATCAGCCCCAGCATTTT. The full variable domain, completed using reference TRBV28 and TRBJ1-5, is DVKVTQSSRYLVKRTGEKVFLECVQDMDHENMFWYRQDPGLGLRLIYFSYDVKMKEKGDIPEGYSVSREKKERFSLILESASTNQTSMYLCASSRHTYSNQPQHFGDGTRLSIL.

The chain links TRBV2 to TRBJ2-2; TRBD1 is a possible D gene (5 bases). Germline CDR1 SNHLY, CDR2 FYNNEI. V lost 10 bases, J lost 3 bases, and 18 bases lay in between. The length of the CDR3 is 15 residues. The CDR3 here is CAIRKIQGDTGELFF. The CDR3 DNA follows: TGTGCCATCCGGAAGATCCAAGGGGACACCGGGGAGCTGTTTTTT.

V is TRBV7-2 and J is TRBJ2-1, with TRBD2 matching 12 bases. Germline V gene data show CDR1 as SGHTA and CDR2 as FQGNSA. There are 15 residues in the CDR3. The V gene end was trimmed by 5 bases and the J gene end by 5 bases; junction bases not matched to a gene: 4. Written as DNA, the CDR3 is TGTGCCAGCAGCCCCGGACTAGCGGGAAACAATGAGCAGTTCTTC. Its translation is CASSPGLAGNNEQFF.

The gene calls are TRBV5-1 and TRBJ2-1, with TRBD1 matching 11 bases. Germline assignment: CDR1 SGHRS and CDR2 YFSETQ. V was pared by 0 bases and J by 7 bases, with 9 bases of the junction left unmatched. The CDR3 extends over 17 amino acids. Here the CDR3 DNA reads TGCGCCAGCAGCTTGGTTCCCGGGACAGGGGGTTATAATGAGCAGTTCTTC. This encodes CASSLVPGTGGYNEQFF.

This clone occurred once. This chain uses TRBV18 with TRBJ2-2, with 10 nucleotides matching TRBD1. Germline V gene lookup returns CDR1 KGHSH and CDR2 LQKENI. The ends lost 7 bases at V and 1 base at J; junction bases unmatched: 3. The CDR3 totals 15 residues. CDR3 in DNA: TGTGCCAGCTTCCGGGACAGGGGGAACACCGGGGAGCTGTTTTTT. It yields the protein CASFRDRGNTGELFF.

The chain joins TRBV28 to TRBJ2-1; TRBD2 might be the D (6 bases). The CDR3 is made up of 14 amino acids. The germline V gene encodes CDR1 MDHEN and CDR2 SYDVKM. Trimming shortened V by 3 bases and J by 2 bases, and 8 bases separated the two germline ends. CDR3 protein: CASSFSGPYNEQFF. Here the CDR3 DNA reads TGTGCCAGCAGTTTCAGCGGGCCCTACAATGAGCAGTTCTTC.

J is TRBJ2-7 and V is TRBV4-1, with D perhaps matching TRBD1 (7 bases). Trimming removed 1 base at V and 7 bases at J, with 14 bases between. The germline CDR1 and CDR2 sequences are MGHRA and YSYEKL. The CDR3 length is 14 residues. The CDR3 region has the DNA TGCGCCAGCAGCCAAGGCAGGGGGGATGGGGAGCAGTACTTC. The encoded protein is CASSQGRGDGEQYF.

This clone appeared a single time. The gene calls are TRBV28 and TRBJ2-1; tentatively, D is TRBD2 (6 bases). The CDR3 loop spans 15 amino acids. V was pared by 6 bases and J by 3 bases, with 15 bases between. CDR1 is MDHEN and CDR2 is SYDVKM in the germline V gene. CDR3 DNA: TGTGCCAGCAGCCAGCTAGCGACGGACTACAATGAGCAGTTCTTC. Encoded protein: CASSQLATDYNEQFF.

The J gene is TRBJ2-7, the V gene TRBV18, with D perhaps TRBD2 (5 bases). Germline V gives CDR1 KGHSH, CDR2 LQKENI. Trimming removed 3 bases from V and 0 bases from J, with 12 bases in between. The CDR3 consists of 15 residues. In DNA, the CDR3 is TGTGCCAGCTCACCGTTCCTTGGGAGCTCCTACGAGCAGTACTTC. It specifies CASSPFLGSSYEQYF. Drawing the rest from reference TRBV18 and TRBJ2-7, the complete variable domain is NAGVMQNPRHLVRRRGQEARLRCSPMKGHSHVYWYRQLPEEGLKFMVYLQKENIIDESGMPKERFSAEFPKEGPSILRIQQVVRGDSAAYFCASSPFLGSSYEQYFGPGTRLTVT.